Listed below are T cell receptor beta chains from one sample, sequenced in a study of tumor-infiltrating lymphocytes in primary liver carcinoma. TCRdb processed the multiplex PCR reads anew with MiXCR; each CDR3 protein has one entry. The sample has 70,000 to 95,000 distinct CDR3 sequences; about 72% are singletons. Sequences were obtained from liver tumor tissue from sampling region 4. The receptors were sampled from a man aged 40-55 years with primary liver carcinoma and hepatitis B virus infection. Both conserved end residues are part of each CDR3. D genes are given only for firm matches. Clone sizes are given selectively: once, few, many, or a class where the clone is expanded.

-,TRBJ2-7,TRBV6-1,-,TGTGCCAACAGCTACCACGCCTACGAGCAGTACTTC,CANSYHAYEQYF
-,TRBJ1-1,TRBV6-6,-,TGTGCCAGCAGGCATAGTACTGAAGCTTTCTTT,CASRHSTEAFF
-,TRBJ1-2,TRBV29-1,-,TGCAGCGTCGCCTCCGAGACAAATTATGGCTACACCTTC,CSVASETNYGYTF
many,TRBJ2-7,TRBV30,-,TGTGCCTGGAGTGAGCCAGGGCTGGGTTACGAGCAGTACTTC,CAWSEPGLGYEQYF
-,TRBJ1-5,TRBV10-3,-,TGTTCCATCAGTGAGTCGTCGAAGAATCAGCCCCAGCACTTT,CSISESSKNQPQHF
-,TRBJ1-5,TRBV19,-,TGTGCCAGTAGCACAACGAACGCCGGGGCCCAGCATTTT,CASSTTNAGAQHF
-,TRBJ1-2,TRBV11-2,-,TGTGCCTGTAGCTTAGAGGGGAACTATGGTTACACCTTC,CACSLEGNYGYTF
-,TRBJ2-7,TRBV11-2,-,TGTGCAAGGAGCCTATCTGTAGGAATATCCTACGAGCAGTACTTC,CARSLSVGISYEQYF
once,TRBJ1-3,TRBV11-2,-,TGTGCCAGCAGCCCCTCGACAGGTGGAAACACCACATGTTTT,CASSPSTGGNTTCF
-,TRBJ2-5,TRBV7-3,TRBD1,TGTGCCAGCAGCTTGACCGGGACAGGGGCAGAGACCCAGTACTTC,CASSLTGTGAETQYF
many,TRBJ2-7,TRBV28,-,TGTGCCAGCAGTAAGCGGACCGGATCCTACGAGCAGTACTTC,CASSKRTGSYEQYF
many,TRBJ2-3,TRBV20-1,TRBD2,TGCAGTGCTAGTTCTGCGGGAGCGGGGACAGATACGCAGTATTTT,CSASSAGAGTDTQYF